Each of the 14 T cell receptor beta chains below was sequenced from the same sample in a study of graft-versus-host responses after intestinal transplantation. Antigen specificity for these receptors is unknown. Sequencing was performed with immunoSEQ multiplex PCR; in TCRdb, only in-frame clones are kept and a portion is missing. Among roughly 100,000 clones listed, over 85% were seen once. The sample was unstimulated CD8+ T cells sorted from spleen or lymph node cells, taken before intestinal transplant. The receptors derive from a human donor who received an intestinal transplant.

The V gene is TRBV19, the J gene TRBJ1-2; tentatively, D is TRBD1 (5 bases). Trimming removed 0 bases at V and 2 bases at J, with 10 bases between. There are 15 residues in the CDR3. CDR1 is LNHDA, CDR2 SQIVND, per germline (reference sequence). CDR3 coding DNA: TGTGCCAGTAGTATAGACGGGACTATAAACTATGGCTACACCTTC. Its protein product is CASSIDGTINYGYTF.

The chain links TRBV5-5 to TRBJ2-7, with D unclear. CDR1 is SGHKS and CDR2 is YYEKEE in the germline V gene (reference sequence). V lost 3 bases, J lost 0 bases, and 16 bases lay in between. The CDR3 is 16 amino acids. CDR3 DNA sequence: TGTGCCAGCAGCTCATCCGGGTTATCAAGCTCCTACGAGCAGTACTTC. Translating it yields CASSSSGLSSSYEQYF. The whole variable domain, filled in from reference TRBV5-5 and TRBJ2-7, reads DAGVTQSPTHLIKTRGQQVTLRCSPISGHKSVSWYQQVLGQGPQFIFQYYEKEERGRGNFPDRFSARQFPNYSSELNVNALLLGDSALYLCASSSSGLSSSYEQYFGPGTRLTVT.

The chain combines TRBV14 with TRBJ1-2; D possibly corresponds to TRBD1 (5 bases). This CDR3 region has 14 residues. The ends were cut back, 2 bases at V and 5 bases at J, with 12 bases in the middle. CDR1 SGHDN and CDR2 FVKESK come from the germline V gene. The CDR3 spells CASSQPGLNYGYTF. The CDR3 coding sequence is TGTGCCAGCAGCCAACCGGGGCTTAATTATGGCTACACCTTC.

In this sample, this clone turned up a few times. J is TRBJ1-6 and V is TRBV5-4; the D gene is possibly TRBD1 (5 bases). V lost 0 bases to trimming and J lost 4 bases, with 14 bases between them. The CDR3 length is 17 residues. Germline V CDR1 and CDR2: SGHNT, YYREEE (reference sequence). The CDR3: CASSLAVPDNYNSPLHF. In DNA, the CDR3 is TGTGCCAGCAGCTTGGCCGTACCGGACAATTATAATTCACCCCTCCACTTT.

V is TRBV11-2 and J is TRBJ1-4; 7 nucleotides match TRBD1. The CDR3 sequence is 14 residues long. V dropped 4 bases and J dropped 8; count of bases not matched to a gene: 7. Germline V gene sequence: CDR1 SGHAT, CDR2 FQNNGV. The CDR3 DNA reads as TGTGCCAGCAGCTGGCGGGACAGCCCCGAAAAACTGTTTTTT. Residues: CASSWRDSPEKLFF.

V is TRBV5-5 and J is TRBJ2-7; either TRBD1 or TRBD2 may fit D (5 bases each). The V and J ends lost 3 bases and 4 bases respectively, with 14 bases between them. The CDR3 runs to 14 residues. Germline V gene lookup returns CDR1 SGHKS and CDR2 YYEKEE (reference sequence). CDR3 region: CASSSSWGYYEQYF. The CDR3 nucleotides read TGTGCCAGCAGCTCGTCCTGGGGGTATTACGAGCAGTACTTC.

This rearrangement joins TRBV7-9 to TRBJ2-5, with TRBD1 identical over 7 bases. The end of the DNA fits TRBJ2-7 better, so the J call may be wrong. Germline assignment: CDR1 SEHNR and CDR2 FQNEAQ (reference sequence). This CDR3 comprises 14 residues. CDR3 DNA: TGTGCCAGCAGCTCCGGGACAGAGTCCTACGAGCAGTACTTC. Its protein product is CASSSGTESYEQYF.

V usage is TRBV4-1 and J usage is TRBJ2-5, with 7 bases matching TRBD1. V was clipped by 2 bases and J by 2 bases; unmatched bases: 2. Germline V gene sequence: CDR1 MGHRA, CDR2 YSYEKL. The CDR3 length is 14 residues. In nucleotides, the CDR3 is TGCGCCAGCAGCCAATGGGACAGACAAGAGACCCAGTACTTC. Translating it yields CASSQWDRQETQYF.

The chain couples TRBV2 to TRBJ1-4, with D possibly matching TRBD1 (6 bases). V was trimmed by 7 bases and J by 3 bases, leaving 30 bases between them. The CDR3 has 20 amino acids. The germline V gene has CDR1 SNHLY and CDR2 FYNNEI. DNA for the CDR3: TGTGCCAGCATGAAACGCCCTCCCGGGACACTTTTTGTTGCTAATGAAAAACTGTTTTTT. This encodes CASMKRPPGTLFVANEKLFF.

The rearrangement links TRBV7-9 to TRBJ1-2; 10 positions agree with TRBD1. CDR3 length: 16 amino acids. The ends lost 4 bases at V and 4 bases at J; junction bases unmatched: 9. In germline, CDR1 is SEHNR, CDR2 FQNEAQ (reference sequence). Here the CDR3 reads CASSSAGTGDLYGYTF. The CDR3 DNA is TGTGCCAGCAGCTCGGCCGGGACAGGGGATCTCTATGGCTACACCTTC.

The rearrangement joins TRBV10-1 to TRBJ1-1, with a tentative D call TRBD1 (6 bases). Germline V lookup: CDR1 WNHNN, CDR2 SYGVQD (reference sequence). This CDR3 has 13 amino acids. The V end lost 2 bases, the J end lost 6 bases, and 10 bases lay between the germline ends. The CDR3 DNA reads TGCGCCAGCAGTGAGGGGGGCTTCGCTGAAGCTTTCTTT. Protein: CASSEGGFAEAFF.

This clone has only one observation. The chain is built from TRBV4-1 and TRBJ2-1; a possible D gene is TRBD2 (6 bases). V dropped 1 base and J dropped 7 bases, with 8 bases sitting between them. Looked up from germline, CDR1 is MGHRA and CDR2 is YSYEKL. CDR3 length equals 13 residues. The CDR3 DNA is TGCGCCAGCAGCCAAGTGAGCGGGAATGAGCAGTTCTTC. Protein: CASSQVSGNEQFF.

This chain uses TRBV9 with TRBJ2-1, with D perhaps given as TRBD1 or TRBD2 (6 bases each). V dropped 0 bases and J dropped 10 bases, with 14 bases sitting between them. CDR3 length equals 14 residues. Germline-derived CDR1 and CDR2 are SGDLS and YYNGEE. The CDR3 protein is CASSVGGGPDEQFF. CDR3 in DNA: TGTGCCAGCAGCGTAGGAGGGGGGCCAGACGAGCAGTTCTTC.

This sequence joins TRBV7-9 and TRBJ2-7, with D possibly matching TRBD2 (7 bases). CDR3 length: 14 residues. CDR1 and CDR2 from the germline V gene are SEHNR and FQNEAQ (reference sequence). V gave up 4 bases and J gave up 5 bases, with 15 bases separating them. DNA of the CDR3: TGTGCCAGCAGCTCCCTAGCGGAGGGGGACGAGCAGTACTTC. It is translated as CASSSLAEGDEQYF.